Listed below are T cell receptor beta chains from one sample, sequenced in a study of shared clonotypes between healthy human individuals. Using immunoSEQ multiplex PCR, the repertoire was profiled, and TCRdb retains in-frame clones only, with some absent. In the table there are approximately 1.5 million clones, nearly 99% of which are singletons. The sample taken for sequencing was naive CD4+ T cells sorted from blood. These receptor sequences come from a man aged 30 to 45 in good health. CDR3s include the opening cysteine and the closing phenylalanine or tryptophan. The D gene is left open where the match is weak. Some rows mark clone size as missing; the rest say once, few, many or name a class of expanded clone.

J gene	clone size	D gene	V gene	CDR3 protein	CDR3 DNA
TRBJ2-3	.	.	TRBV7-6	CASSLHTDTQYF	TGTGCCAGCAGCTTACACACAGATACGCAGTATTTT
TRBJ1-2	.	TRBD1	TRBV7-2	CASSPDRGRVNKGYTF	TGTGCCAGCAGTCCGGACAGGGGGCGAGTGAATAAAGGCTACACCTTC
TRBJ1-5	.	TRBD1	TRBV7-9	CASSFRTGDDLGNQPQHF	TGTGCCAGCAGCTTCAGGACAGGGGATGATCTAGGTAATCAGCCCCAGCATTTT
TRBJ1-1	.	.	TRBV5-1	CASRIRGEMNTEAFF	TGCGCCAGCAGAATTAGGGGGGAGATGAACACTGAAGCTTTCTTT
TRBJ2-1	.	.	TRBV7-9	CASSWNMGSNNEQFF	TGTGCCAGCAGCTGGAACATGGGCTCTAACAATGAGCAGTTCTTC
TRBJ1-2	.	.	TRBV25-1	CASSWGHYGYTF	TGTGCCAGCAGCTGGGGGCACTATGGCTACACCTTC
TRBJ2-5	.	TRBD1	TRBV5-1	CASSLPWDSAGETQYF	TGCGCCAGCAGCTTGCCGTGGGACAGCGCCGGGGAGACCCAGTACTTC
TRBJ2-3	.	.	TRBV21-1	CASSHNTEQNSSGVGTDTQYF	TGTGCCAGCAGCCACAACACAGAGCAAAATAGTTCCGGGGTCGGCACAGATACGCAGTATTTT
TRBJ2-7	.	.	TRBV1	CTSSQSRLAGVYEQYF	TGCACCAGCAGCCAATCCCGGCTAGCGGGAGTCTACGAGCAGTACTTC
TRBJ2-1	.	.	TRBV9	CASSADQGIDYNEQFF	TGTGCCAGCAGCGCCGACCAGGGAATTGATTACAATGAGCAGTTCTTC
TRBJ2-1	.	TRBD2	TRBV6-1	CASSQLAGGYNEQFF	TGTGCCAGCAGTCAACTAGCGGGCGGGTACAATGAGCAGTTCTTC
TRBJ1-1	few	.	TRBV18	CASSPPFPNTEAFF	TGTGCCAGCTCACCACCGTTCCCGAACACTGAAGCTTTCTTT
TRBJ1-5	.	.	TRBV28	CASSLPRQDQPQHF	TGTGCCAGCAGTTTACCTCGGCAGGATCAGCCCCAGCATTTT
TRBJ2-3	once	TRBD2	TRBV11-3	CASSLGGGRFTDTQYF	TGTGCCAGCAGCTTGGGGGGAGGGAGGTTTACAGATACGCAGTATTTT
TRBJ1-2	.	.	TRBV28	CASSSQQGVGNYGYTF	TGTGCCAGCAGTTCACAACAGGGTGTAGGGAACTATGGCTACACCTTC
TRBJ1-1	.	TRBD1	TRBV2	CASTKTGGNTEAFF	TGTGCCAGCACGAAGACAGGGGGTAACACTGAAGCTTTCTTT
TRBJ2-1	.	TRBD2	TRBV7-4	CASSPPGLALGEQFF	TGTGCCAGCAGCCCACCGGGACTAGCATTAGGTGAGCAGTTCTTC
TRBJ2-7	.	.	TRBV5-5	CASSLAESYEQYF	TGTGCCAGCAGCTTGGCCGAATCCTACGAGCAGTACTTC
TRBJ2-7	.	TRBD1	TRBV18	CASSPGARGIHEQYF	TGTGCCAGCTCACCAGGAGCCAGGGGGATCCACGAGCAGTACTTC
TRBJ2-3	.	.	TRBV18	CASSPPSVTDTQYF	TGTGCCAGCTCACCACCTAGCGTCACAGATACGCAGTATTTT
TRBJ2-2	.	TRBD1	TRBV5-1	CASSRRDRYTGELFF	TGCGCCAGCAGCCGTCGGGACAGATACACCGGGGAGCTGTTTTTT
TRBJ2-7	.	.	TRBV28	CASSQIYEQYF	TGTGCCAGCAGCCAGATCTACGAGCAGTACTTC
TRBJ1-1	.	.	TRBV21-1	CASSRRGFCTEAFF	TGTGCCAGCAGCAGAAGGGGGTTCTGCACTGAAGCTTTCTTT
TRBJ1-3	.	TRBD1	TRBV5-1	CASSLPNQGVSGNTIYF	TGCGCCAGCAGTCTTCCTAACCAGGGGGTCTCTGGAAACACCATATATTTT
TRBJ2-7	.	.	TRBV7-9	CASSLREDRVGEQYF	TGTGCCAGCAGCTTGCGGGAAGACAGGGTCGGCGAGCAGTACTTC
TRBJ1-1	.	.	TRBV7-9	CASSLVGLPDIVAEAFF	TGTGCCAGCAGCTTAGTGGGTCTCCCTGACATTGTCGCTGAAGCTTTCTTT
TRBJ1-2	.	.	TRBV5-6	CASSLDGSYGYTF	TGTGCCAGCAGCTTGGACGGCAGCTATGGCTACACCTTC
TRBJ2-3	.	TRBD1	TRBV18	CASSQDRADRGTQYF	TGTGCCAGCTCTCAGGACAGGGCGGACCGGGGTACGCAGTATTTT
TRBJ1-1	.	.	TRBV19	CASSFPGTLTGTEAFF	TGTGCCAGTAGTTTCCCCGGGACGTTAACGGGGACTGAAGCTTTCTTT
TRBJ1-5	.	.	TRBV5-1	CASSLAGPGQPQHF	TGCGCCAGCAGCTTGGCCGGGCCAGGGCAGCCCCAGCATTTT
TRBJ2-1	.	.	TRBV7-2	CASSLASPPYNEQFF	TGTGCCAGCAGCTTAGCCTCTCCCCCCTACAATGAGCAGTTCTTC
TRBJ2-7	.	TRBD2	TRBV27	CASSLASGRSYEQYF	TGTGCCAGCAGTTTAGCTAGCGGGCGGTCCTACGAGCAGTACTTC
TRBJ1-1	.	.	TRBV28	CASSSTSGGQGAFF	TGTGCCAGCAGTTCCACATCGGGGGGCCAGGGAGCTTTCTTT
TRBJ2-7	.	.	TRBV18	CASSPGSTYEQYF	TGTGCCAGCTCACCGGGTAGTACCTACGAGCAGTACTTC
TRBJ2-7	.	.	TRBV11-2	CASSLAPGALLVYEQYF	TGTGCCAGCAGTCTTGCACCAGGTGCTCTTTTAGTCTACGAGCAGTACTTC
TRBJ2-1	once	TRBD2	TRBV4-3	CASSQGPAGGSSYNEQFF	TGCGCCAGCAGCCAAGGTCCAGCGGGAGGGAGCTCCTACAATGAGCAGTTCTTC
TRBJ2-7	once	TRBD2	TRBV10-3	CAITREVDEEQYF	TGTGCCATTACGCGGGAGGTAGACGAAGAGCAGTACTTC
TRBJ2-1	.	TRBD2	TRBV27	CASSLSPYGRAYNEQFF	TGTGCCAGCAGTTTATCCCCGTACGGGAGGGCCTACAATGAGCAGTTCTTC
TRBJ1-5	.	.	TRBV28	CAIGPGGNQPQHF	TGTGCCATAGGGCCCGGCGGCAATCAGCCCCAGCATTTT
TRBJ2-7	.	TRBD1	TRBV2	CASIPTGTGGEQYF	TGTGCCAGCATTCCCACTGGGACAGGTGGCGAGCAGTACTTC
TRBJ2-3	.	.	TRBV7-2	CASSLDRASDTQYF	TGTGCCAGCAGCTTAGATAGGGCCTCAGATACGCAGTATTTT